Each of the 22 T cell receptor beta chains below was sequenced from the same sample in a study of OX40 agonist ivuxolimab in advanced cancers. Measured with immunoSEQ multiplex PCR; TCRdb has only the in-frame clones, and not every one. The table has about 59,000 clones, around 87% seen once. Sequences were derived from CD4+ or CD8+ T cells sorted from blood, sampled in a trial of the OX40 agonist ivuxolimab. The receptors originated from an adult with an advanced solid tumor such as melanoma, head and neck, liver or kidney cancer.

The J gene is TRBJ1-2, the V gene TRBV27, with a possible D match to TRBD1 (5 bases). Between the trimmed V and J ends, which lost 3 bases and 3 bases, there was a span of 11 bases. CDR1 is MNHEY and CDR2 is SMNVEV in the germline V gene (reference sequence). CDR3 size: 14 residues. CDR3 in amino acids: CASSLGGGDYGYTF. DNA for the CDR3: TGTGCCAGCAGTTTGGGGGGTGGCGACTATGGCTACACCTTC.

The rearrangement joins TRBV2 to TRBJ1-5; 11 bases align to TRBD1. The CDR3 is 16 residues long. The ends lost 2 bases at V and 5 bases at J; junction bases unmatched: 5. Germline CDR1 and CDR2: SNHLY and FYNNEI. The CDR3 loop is CASSETGTGGYQPQHF. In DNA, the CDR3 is TGTGCCAGCAGTGAAACCGGGACAGGGGGTTATCAGCCCCAGCATTTT.

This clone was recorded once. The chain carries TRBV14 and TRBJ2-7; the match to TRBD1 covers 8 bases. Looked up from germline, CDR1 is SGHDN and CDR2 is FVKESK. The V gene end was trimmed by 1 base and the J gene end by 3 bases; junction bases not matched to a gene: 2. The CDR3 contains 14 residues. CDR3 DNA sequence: TGTGCCAGCAGCCAAGCGGGGACAGGCTACGAGCAGTACTTC. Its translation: CASSQAGTGYEQYF.

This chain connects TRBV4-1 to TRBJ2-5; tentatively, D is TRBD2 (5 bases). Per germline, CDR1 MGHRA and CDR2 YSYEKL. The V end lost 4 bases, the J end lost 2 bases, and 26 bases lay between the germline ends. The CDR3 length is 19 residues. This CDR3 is CASSLRRLEPTQLQETQYF. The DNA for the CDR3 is TGCGCCAGCAGCCTAAGGAGGCTAGAACCTACACAACTTCAAGAGACCCAGTACTTC.

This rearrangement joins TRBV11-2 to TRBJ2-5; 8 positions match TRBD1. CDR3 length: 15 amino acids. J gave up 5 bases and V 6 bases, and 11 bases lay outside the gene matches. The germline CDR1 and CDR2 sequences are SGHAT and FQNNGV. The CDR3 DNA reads TGTGCCAGCAGATTACCCGGGACAGGTGCCGAGACCCAGTACTTC. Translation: CASRLPGTGAETQYF.

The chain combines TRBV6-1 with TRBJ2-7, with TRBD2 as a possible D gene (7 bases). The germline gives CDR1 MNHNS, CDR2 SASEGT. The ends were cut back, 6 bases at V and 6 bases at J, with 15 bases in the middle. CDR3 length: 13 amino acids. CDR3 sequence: CASRFFGGPEQYF. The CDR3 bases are TGTGCCAGCAGATTCTTCGGGGGGCCCGAGCAGTACTTC.

CDR3 sequence (DNA): TGTGCCAGTACTCAGGGGGAATGGGGGAACACTGAAGCTTTCTTT. Amino acids: CASTQGEWGNTEAFF. The chain carries TRBV19 and TRBJ1-1, with 7 nucleotides matching TRBD1. This CDR3 has 15 amino acids. Trimming at V came to 7 bases and at J to 1 base, leaving 9 bases not matched to a gene. Germline-derived CDR1 and CDR2 are LNHDA and SQIVND (reference sequence).

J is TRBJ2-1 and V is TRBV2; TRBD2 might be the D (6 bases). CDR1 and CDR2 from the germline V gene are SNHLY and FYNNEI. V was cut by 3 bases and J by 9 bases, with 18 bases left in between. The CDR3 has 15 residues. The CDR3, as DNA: TGTGCCAGCAGTGAGGGCACTAGCCGGAGGGGTGAGCAGTTCTTC. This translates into CASSEGTSRRGEQFF.

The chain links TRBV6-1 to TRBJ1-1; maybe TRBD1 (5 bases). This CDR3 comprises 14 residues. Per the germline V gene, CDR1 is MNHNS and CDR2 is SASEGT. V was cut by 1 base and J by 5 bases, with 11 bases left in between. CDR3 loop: CASSEEGWGTEAFF. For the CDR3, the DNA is TGTGCCAGCAGTGAAGAGGGGTGGGGGACTGAAGCTTTCTTT.

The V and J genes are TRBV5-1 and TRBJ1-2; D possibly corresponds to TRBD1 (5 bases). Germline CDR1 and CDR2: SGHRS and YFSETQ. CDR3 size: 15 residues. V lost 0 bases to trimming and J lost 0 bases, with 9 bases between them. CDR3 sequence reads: CASSLVSGPNYGYTF. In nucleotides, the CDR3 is TGCGCCAGCAGCTTGGTATCAGGGCCTAACTATGGCTACACCTTC.

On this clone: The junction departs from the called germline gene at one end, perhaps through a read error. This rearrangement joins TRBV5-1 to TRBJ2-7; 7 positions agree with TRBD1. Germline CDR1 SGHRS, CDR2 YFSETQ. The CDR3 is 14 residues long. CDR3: CASSLGTVLAEQYF. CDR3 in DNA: TGCGCCAGCAGTTTGGGGACAGTCCTCGCTGAGCAGTACTTC. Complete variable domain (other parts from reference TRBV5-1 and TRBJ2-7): KAGVTQTPRYLIKTRGQQVTLSCSPISGHRSVSWYQQTPGQGLQFLFEYFSETQRNKGNFPGRFSGRQFSNSRSEMNVSTLELGDSALYLCASSLGTVLAEQYFGPGTRLTVT.

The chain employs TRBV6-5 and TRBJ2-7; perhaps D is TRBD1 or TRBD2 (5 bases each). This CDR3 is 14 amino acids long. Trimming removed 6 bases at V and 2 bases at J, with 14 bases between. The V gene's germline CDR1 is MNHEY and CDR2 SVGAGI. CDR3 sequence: CASRGDGLTYEQYF. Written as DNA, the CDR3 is TGTGCCAGCAGGGGGGACGGATTGACCTACGAGCAGTACTTC.

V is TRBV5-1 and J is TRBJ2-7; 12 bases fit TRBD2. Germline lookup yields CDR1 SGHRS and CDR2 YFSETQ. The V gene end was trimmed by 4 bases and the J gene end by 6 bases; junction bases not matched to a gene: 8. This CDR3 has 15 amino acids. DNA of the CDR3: TGCGCCAGCAGCCTAGCGACTAGCGGGGGTCTCGAGCAGTACTTC. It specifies CASSLATSGGLEQYF.

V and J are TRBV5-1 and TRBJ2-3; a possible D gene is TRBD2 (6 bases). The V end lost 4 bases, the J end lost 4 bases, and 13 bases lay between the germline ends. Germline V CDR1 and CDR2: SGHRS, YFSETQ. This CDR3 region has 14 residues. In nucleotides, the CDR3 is TGCGCCAGCAGCCCCGGGCGGGGTGCAGATACGCAGTATTTT. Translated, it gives CASSPGRGADTQYF.

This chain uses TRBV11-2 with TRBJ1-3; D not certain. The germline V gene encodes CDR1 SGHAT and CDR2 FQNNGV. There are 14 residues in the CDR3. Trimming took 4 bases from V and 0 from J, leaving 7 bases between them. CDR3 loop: CASSSWVSGNTIYF. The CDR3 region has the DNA TGTGCCAGCAGCTCCTGGGTCTCTGGAAACACCATATATTTT.

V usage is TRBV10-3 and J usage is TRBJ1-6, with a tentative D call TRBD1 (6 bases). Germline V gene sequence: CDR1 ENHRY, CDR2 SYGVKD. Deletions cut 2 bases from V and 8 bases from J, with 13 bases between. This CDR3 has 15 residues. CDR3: CAISETGQGDSPLHF. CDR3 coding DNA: TGTGCCATCAGTGAGACGGGACAAGGAGATTCACCCCTCCACTTT.

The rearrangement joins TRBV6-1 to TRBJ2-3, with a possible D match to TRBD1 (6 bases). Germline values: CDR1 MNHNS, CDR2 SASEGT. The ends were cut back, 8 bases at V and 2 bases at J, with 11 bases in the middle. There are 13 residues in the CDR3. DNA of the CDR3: TGTGCCAGCGGGCGGACAGCCACAGATACGCAGTATTTT. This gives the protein CASGRTATDTQYF.

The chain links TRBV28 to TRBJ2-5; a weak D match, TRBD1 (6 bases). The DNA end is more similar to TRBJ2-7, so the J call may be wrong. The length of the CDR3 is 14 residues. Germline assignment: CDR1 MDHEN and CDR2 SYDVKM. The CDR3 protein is CASNFFGQSYEQYF. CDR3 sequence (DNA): TGTGCCAGCAACTTCTTCGGACAGTCCTACGAGCAGTACTTC.

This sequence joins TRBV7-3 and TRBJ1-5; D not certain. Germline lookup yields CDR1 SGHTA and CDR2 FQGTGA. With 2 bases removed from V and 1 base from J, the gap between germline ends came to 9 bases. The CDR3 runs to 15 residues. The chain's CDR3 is CASSLETVSNQPQHF. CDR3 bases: TGTGCCAGCAGCTTAGAAACAGTGAGCAATCAGCCCCAGCATTTT.

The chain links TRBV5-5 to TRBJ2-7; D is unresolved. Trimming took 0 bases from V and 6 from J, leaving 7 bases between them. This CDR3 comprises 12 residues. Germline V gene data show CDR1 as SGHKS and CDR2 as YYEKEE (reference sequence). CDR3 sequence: CASSLGVREQYF. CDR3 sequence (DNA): TGTGCCAGCAGCTTGGGGGTACGCGAGCAGTACTTC.

The CDR3 DNA sequence: TGTGCCAGCAGTTCCCGGGACAGGGCGGATCAGCCCCAGCATTTT. Protein product: CASSSRDRADQPQHF. The chain carries TRBV6-1 and TRBJ1-5; 9 nucleotides line up with TRBD1. Germline V gene lookup returns CDR1 MNHNS and CDR2 SASEGT. The trim removed 5 bases at V and 5 bases at J, leaving 7 bases unmatched. The CDR3 totals 15 residues.

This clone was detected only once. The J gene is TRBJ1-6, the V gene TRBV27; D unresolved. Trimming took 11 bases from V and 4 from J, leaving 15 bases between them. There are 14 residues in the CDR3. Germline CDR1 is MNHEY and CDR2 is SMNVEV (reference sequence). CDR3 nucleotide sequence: TGTGCCGTCCGGGCGGACCCTTATAATTCACCCCTCCACTTT. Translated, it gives CAVRADPYNSPLHF.